The clone carrying this TCR beta chain was recorded only once. These data are taken from a study of blood T cell repertoires in COVID-19. Study information: The origin of the acute and convalescent COVID-19 samples was the United States, Italy and Spain. PBMCs, B-cell-depleted T cells, or T cells were the source of the cDNA or gDNA that made up the material.

Under the authors' procedure: The assay estimated nucleated cells by amplifying reference gene primers. Only in-frame clones appear in the TCRdb table, and some are missing; sequencing was by immunoSEQ multiplex PCR. The DNA was the basis for D and trimming; V, J and clone size are from that table. The sample contains approximately 80,000 clones, approximately 85% of which appear only once. The germline V gene has CDR1 LNHDA and CDR2 SQIVND (reference sequence). The CDR3 spans 14 residues. With V trimmed by 8 bases and J by 5 bases, 11 bases remained unmatched. The clonotype comes from a human donor in a cohort sampled during active COVID-19. The gene calls are TRBV19 and TRBJ2-5, with 7 positions matching TRBD2. Sequenced input: peripheral blood. CDR3 nucleotide sequence: TGTGCCAGTGGTGAGAAGCGGGGCCGGGAGACCCAGTACTTC. Translation: CASGEKRGRETQYF.